The 11 T cell receptor beta chains listed next were all sequenced from one sample in a study of T cell responses to AZD1222 COVID-19 vaccine (dated by TCRdb to about 2021). The time point tag for this specimen amounts to: baseline before first vaccination. The library was produced with the immunoSEQ multiplex PCR assay. Drawn from immuneACCESS, this table holds only the in-frame rearrangements with V and J called that TCRdb kept. Clones are partly lost; checked studies trace under half to an unresolved V gene and leave the rest unexplained. This sample comprises about 90,000 clones, around 86% of them detected only once. Approximately 7.9% of the sample rests with the top ten. This specimen consisted of peripheral blood, obtained on day 0 of AZD1222 vaccination. The receptors were sampled from an adult in good health.

The rearrangement uses TRBV7-2 and TRBJ2-7; no definite D call. The CDR3 has 13 residues. With 1 base removed from V and 3 bases from J, the gap between germline ends came to 7 bases. CDR1 SGHTA and CDR2 FQGNSA come from the germline V gene. The CDR3 is CASSLDQIYEQYF. The CDR3 DNA reads as TGTGCCAGCAGCTTAGACCAAATCTACGAGCAGTACTTC.

The rearrangement joins TRBV28 to TRBJ2-7; a weak D match, TRBD2 (5 bases). This CDR3 spans 15 amino acids. With 5 bases removed from V and 4 bases from J, the gap between germline ends came to 18 bases. Germline CDR1 reads MDHEN; CDR2 reads SYDVKM. This chain's CDR3 is CASSTRLAMKYEQYF. In DNA, the CDR3 is TGTGCCAGCAGTACACGCCTAGCTATGAAATACGAGCAGTACTTC.

The V gene is TRBV2, the J gene TRBJ2-5; D possibly corresponds to TRBD1 (5 bases). Germline V gene data show CDR1 as SNHLY and CDR2 as FYNNEI. Trimming cost V 5 bases and J 3 bases, with 10 bases left between them. The CDR3 length is 13 residues. The CDR3 nucleotides read TGTGCCAGCAGTACGGACAATGAAGAGACCCAGTACTTC. Its protein product is CASSTDNEETQYF. The full variable domain, rest sourced from reference TRBV2 and TRBJ2-5, is EPEVTQTPSHQVTQMGQEVILRCVPISNHLYFYWYRQILGQKVEFLVSFYNNEISEKSEIFDDQFSVERPDGSNFTLKIRSTKLEDSAMYFCASSTDNEETQYFGPGTRLLVL.

This clone was seen once. DNA of the CDR3: TGCGCCAGCAGGTCCCCGGGACTTACGAACACCGGGGAGCTGTTTTTT. Translated: CASRSPGLTNTGELFF. The gene calls are TRBV5-1 and TRBJ2-2; D possibly corresponds to TRBD2 (6 bases). The CDR3 totals 16 residues. The V end lost 5 bases, the J end lost 0 bases, and 14 bases lay between the germline ends. Germline V lookup: CDR1 SGHRS, CDR2 YFSETQ.

The J gene is TRBJ2-7, the V gene TRBV5-5; D not certain. Trimming took 0 bases from V and 5 from J, leaving 9 bases between them. Germline loops: CDR1 SGHKS, CDR2 YYEKEE (reference sequence). This CDR3 comprises 13 residues. CDR3 region: CASSLVAVNEQYF. The DNA of the CDR3 is TGTGCCAGCAGCTTGGTGGCGGTAAACGAGCAGTACTTC.

The J gene is TRBJ2-1, the V gene TRBV6-5; a possible D gene is TRBD2 (6 bases). In germline, CDR1 is MNHEY, CDR2 SVGAGI. The CDR3 is 13 residues long. Deletions cut 4 bases from V and 5 bases from J, with 9 bases between. Here the CDR3 DNA reads TGTGCCAGCAGTTGGGACTCAGACAATGAGCAGTTCTTC. This codes for CASSWDSDNEQFF.

This clone was seen only a few times. The J gene is TRBJ1-5, the V gene TRBV4-1; D call uncertain. The germline V and J ends were trimmed by 1 base and 0 bases, with 13 bases remaining between them. CDR3 length equals 17 residues. Germline-derived CDR1 and CDR2 are MGHRA and YSYEKL. The CDR3 loop is CASSQVDLGFSNQPQHF. CDR3 bases: TGCGCCAGCAGCCAAGTTGACCTTGGGTTTAGCAATCAGCCCCAGCATTTT.

The chain recombines TRBV19 with TRBJ2-7; TRBD1 aligns across 7 bases. J was trimmed by 6 bases and V by 7 bases; bases with no gene match: 12. The CDR3 totals 14 residues. Germline lookup yields CDR1 LNHDA and CDR2 SQIVND (reference sequence). The CDR3 is CASTRTGGISEQYF. CDR3 DNA sequence: TGTGCCAGTACCCGGACAGGTGGGATTTCCGAGCAGTACTTC.

The chain combines TRBV30 with TRBJ2-7; D unresolved. From germline, CDR1 is GTSNPN and CDR2 SVGIG (reference sequence). The ends were cut back, 5 bases at V and 0 bases at J, with 5 bases in the middle. The CDR3 loop spans 11 amino acids. CDR3 sequence: CAWRSSYEQYF. The DNA for the CDR3 is TGTGCCTGGCGGAGCTCCTACGAGCAGTACTTC.

This chain connects TRBV27 to TRBJ1-1, with D uncertain. CDR3 length equals 15 residues. V lost 4 bases and J 0 bases, leaving 12 bases between the germline ends. CDR1 and CDR2 from the germline V gene are MNHEY and SMNVEV (reference sequence). CDR3 DNA: TGTGCCAGCAGTTCATACATGGACCTGAACACTGAAGCTTTCTTT. It is translated as CASSSYMDLNTEAFF.

The rearrangement uses TRBV10-2 and TRBJ2-7; a possible D gene is TRBD2 (6 bases). This CDR3 is built from 17 residues. V lost 2 bases and J lost 6, with 23 bases in between. Germline CDR1 reads WSHSY; CDR2 reads SAAADI. The CDR3 loop reads CASSEGPMAGRTGEQYF. DNA for the CDR3: TGCGCCAGCAGTGAGGGCCCCATGGCGGGACGAACGGGCGAGCAGTACTTC.